Presented here are 27 T cell receptor beta chains from one specimen sequenced in a study of monozygotic twins with cystic fibrosis (dated by TCRdb to the early 2020s). The library was made by the immunoSEQ multiplex PCR assay. TCRdb limited this immuneACCESS table to in-frame rearrangements with V and J called. A share of clones is missing; checked studies link under half to unresolved V genes, and the rest is unexplained. This sample is represented by 5,000 or so clones; roughly 96% of them were singletons. The ten largest clones represent under 3.5% of the sample. The sequencing sample was made of blood. These receptors came from a boy between 2 and 15 years old with cystic fibrosis.

The CDR3 DNA reads TGTGCCAGCAGGGGGCGCGACTATGGCTACACCTTC. Protein sequence: CASRGRDYGYTF. V is TRBV19 and J is TRBJ1-2; 8 positions match TRBD1. Germline V gene sequence: CDR1 LNHDA, CDR2 SQIVND (reference sequence). The CDR3 has 12 residues. After removal of 9 bases from V and 3 bases from J, the junction contained 3 bases not matched to a gene.

J is TRBJ1-5 and V is TRBV5-1; D is possibly TRBD1 (5 bases). Germline V lookup: CDR1 SGHRS, CDR2 YFSETQ. The CDR3 extends over 15 amino acids. With 2 bases removed from V and 4 bases from J, the gap between germline ends came to 13 bases. The CDR3 protein is CASSFGGSGNQPQHF. The CDR3 nucleotides read TGCGCCAGCAGCTTTGGGGGATCAGGGAATCAGCCCCAGCATTTT.

The chain uses TRBV25-1 and TRBJ2-5; D uncertain. Germline CDR1 and CDR2: MGHDK and SYGVNS. The CDR3 has 9 amino acids. Trimming cost V 9 bases and J 2 bases, with 1 base left between them. CDR3 loop: CASQETQYF. In DNA form, the CDR3 reads TGTGCCAGTCAAGAGACCCAGTACTTC.

This clone occurred once. The chain links TRBV5-4 to TRBJ2-1, with D unclear. The germline gives CDR1 SGHNT, CDR2 YYREEE (reference sequence). The CDR3 extends over 11 amino acids. Trimming took 6 bases from V and 5 from J, leaving 6 bases between them. The CDR3 region has the DNA TGTGCCAGCACCGTGGACAATGAGCAGTTCTTC. Encoded protein: CASTVDNEQFF.

The chain is built from TRBV5-4 and TRBJ1-1, with TRBD1 matching 10 bases. Trimming took 4 bases from V and 4 from J; bases not matched to a gene: 4. This CDR3 region has 14 residues. Germline CDR1 reads SGHNT; CDR2 reads YYREEE (reference sequence). CDR3: CASSPWTGGTEAFF. CDR3 sequence (DNA): TGTGCCAGCAGCCCCTGGACAGGGGGCACTGAAGCTTTCTTT.

This clone has only one observation. The chain uses TRBV6-6 and TRBJ1-2; D is possibly TRBD1 (6 bases). V lost 9 bases and J lost 2, with 10 bases in between. In germline, CDR1 is MNHNY, CDR2 SVGAGI (reference sequence). The CDR3 is 12 amino acids. In nucleotides, the CDR3 is TGTGCCAGTGGACAGTTGAACTATGGCTACACCTTC. This codes for CASGQLNYGYTF.

The rearrangement joins TRBV4-1 to TRBJ2-2; 7 positions match TRBD1. V lost 0 bases and J lost 4; bases outside the gene matches: 5. There are 16 residues in the CDR3. From germline, CDR1 is MGHRA and CDR2 YSYEKL. CDR3 DNA sequence: TGCGCCAGCAGCCAAGAGACAGGGAGAGTCACCGGGGAGCTGTTTTTT. Encoded protein: CASSQETGRVTGELFF.

The chain couples TRBV4-1 to TRBJ2-1; 11 positions match TRBD2. The CDR3 loop spans 18 amino acids. Germline V gives CDR1 MGHRA, CDR2 YSYEKL. V dropped 1 base and J dropped 5; count of bases not matched to a gene: 10. Here the CDR3 DNA reads TGCGCCAGCAGCCAAGCGCCCGGGCTAGCGGGGGGAAACAATGAGCAGTTCTTC. It is translated as CASSQAPGLAGGNNEQFF.

The genes are TRBV5-6 and TRBJ2-2, with 8 bases fitting TRBD2. Germline CDR1 reads SGHDT; CDR2 reads YYEEEE. This CDR3 contains 15 residues. J was trimmed by 3 bases and V by 4 bases; bases with no gene match: 5. As DNA, the CDR3 is TGTGCCAGCAGCCCACCGGGGGGGGACACCGGGGAGCTGTTTTTT. This sequence encodes CASSPPGGDTGELFF. Looking up the rest from reference TRBV5-6 and TRBJ2-2 gives the full variable domain: DAGVTQSPTHLIKTRGQQVTLRCSPKSGHDTVSWYQQALGQGPQFIFQYYEEEERQRGNFPDRFSGHQFPNYSSELNVNALLLGDSALYLCASSPPGGDTGELFFGEGSRLTVL.

This clone was counted once. The rearrangement links TRBV19 to TRBJ1-5, with 7 bases identical to TRBD1. The germline CDR1 and CDR2 sequences are LNHDA and SQIVND (reference sequence). The CDR3 consists of 15 residues. V lost 4 bases, J lost 6 bases, and 9 bases stayed unmatched. DNA for the CDR3: TGTGCCAGTAGTACGCAAACAGGGGATCGTCAGCCCCAGCATTTT. It is translated as CASSTQTGDRQPQHF. The whole variable domain, remainder taken from reference TRBV19 and TRBJ1-5, is DGGITQSPKYLFRKEGQNVTLSCEQNLNHDAMYWYRQDPGQGLRLIYYSQIVNDFQKGDIAEGYSVSREKKESFPLTVTSAQKNPTAFYLCASSTQTGDRQPQHFGDGTRLSIL.

The rearrangement links TRBV29-1 to TRBJ2-3; no reliable D call. This CDR3 is built from 14 residues. V was trimmed by 3 bases and J by 0 bases, leaving 10 bases between them. Germline V CDR1 and CDR2: SQVTM, ANQGSEA. CDR3 in amino acids: CSVDQGWSTDTQYF. CDR3 DNA sequence: TGCAGCGTTGATCAAGGGTGGAGCACAGATACGCAGTATTTT.

This clone was seen only once. The CDR3 spells CSVMRQGREAFF. CDR3 nucleotides: TGCAGCGTGATGCGACAGGGGCGCGAAGCTTTCTTT. The chain links TRBV29-1 to TRBJ1-1; 8 positions match TRBD1. This CDR3 contains 12 residues. The J segment lost 8 bases and the V segment lost 6 bases, leaving 8 bases of the junction unmatched. Germline CDR1 and CDR2: SQVTM and ANQGSEA.

The V gene is TRBV5-6, the J gene TRBJ1-1; TRBD1 agrees at 10 bases. The CDR3 has 16 residues. V shed 0 bases and J 5 bases; nucleotides not matched to a gene: 7. From germline, CDR1 is SGHDT and CDR2 YYEEEE. CDR3 protein: CASSLGQGARGTEAFF. As DNA, the CDR3 is TGTGCCAGCAGCTTGGGACAGGGGGCGCGGGGAACTGAAGCTTTCTTT.

The chain carries TRBV19 and TRBJ2-2, with unresolved D. The V end lost 8 bases, the J end lost 2 bases, and 9 bases lay between the germline ends. The CDR3 runs to 13 residues. CDR1 is LNHDA and CDR2 is SQIVND in the germline V gene (reference sequence). The CDR3 DNA reads as TGTGCCAGTTTCGAACTAAACACCGGGGAGCTGTTTTTT. Its translation is CASFELNTGELFF.

The J gene is TRBJ2-7, the V gene TRBV4-2; 9 bases match TRBD2. The length of the CDR3 is 16 residues. The V segment lost 3 bases and the J segment 5 bases; nucleotides outside the gene matches: 11. From germline, CDR1 is LGHNA and CDR2 YNFKEQ. The CDR3 loop is CASSQSQRGAEDEQYF. CDR3 DNA: TGTGCCAGCAGCCAGTCTCAGCGGGGGGCCGAGGACGAGCAGTACTTC.

The chain has TRBV5-6 and TRBJ2-7; the D gene is possibly TRBD2 (6 bases). This CDR3 has 14 residues. CDR1 is SGHDT and CDR2 is YYEEEE in the germline V gene. V lost 4 bases and J 3 bases, leaving 14 bases between the germline ends. As DNA, the CDR3 is TGTGCCAGCAGCCTGGGGCGGGGATTCTACGAGCAGTACGTC. It codes for CASSLGRGFYEQYV.

Concerning this clone: One end of the junction is discordant with germline, which a read error may explain. The J gene is TRBJ2-5, the V gene TRBV7-7; 10 bases align to TRBD2. Germline-derived CDR1 and CDR2 are SSHAT and FNYEAQ (reference sequence). There are 18 residues in the CDR3. This CDR3 reads CASSLAASGGHRAETQYF. As DNA, the CDR3 is TGTGCTAGCAGCTTAGCGGCTAGCGGGGGCCACAGGGCAGAGACCCAGTACTTC.

J is TRBJ2-7 and V is TRBV2; no firm D call. V was clipped by 4 bases and J by 3 bases, with 22 bases between them. The germline V gene encodes CDR1 SNHLY and CDR2 FYNNEI. The CDR3 loop spans 17 amino acids. CDR3 DNA: TGTGCCAGCAGTGCATCGGAGATCGACTTGGGGTTCTACGAGCAGTACTTC. Amino acids: CASSASEIDLGFYEQYF.

This rearrangement joins TRBV5-1 to TRBJ1-5; weak D call: TRBD1 (6 bases). The germline V and J ends were trimmed by 4 bases and 6 bases, with 20 bases remaining between them. The CDR3 contains 16 residues. Germline lookup yields CDR1 SGHRS and CDR2 YFSETQ. In DNA form, the CDR3 reads TGCGCCAGCAGCAAAAGGAGGGTCCAAGGGGGTCAGCCCCAGCATTTT. It codes for CASSKRRVQGGQPQHF.

This rearrangement joins TRBV19 to TRBJ2-2; 9 positions agree with TRBD1. The germline CDR1 and CDR2 sequences are LNHDA and SQIVND (reference sequence). V shed 4 bases, J shed 5 bases, and the junction held 5 bases outside the gene matches. The CDR3 is 15 residues long. The CDR3 is CASSTTGGKTGELFF. Written as DNA, the CDR3 is TGTGCCAGTAGTACCACAGGGGGCAAAACCGGGGAGCTGTTTTTT.

This sequence joins TRBV5-6 and TRBJ2-7, with D perhaps assigned TRBD1 or TRBD2 (6 bases each). The CDR3 spans 14 residues. V was trimmed by 4 bases and J by 5 bases, leaving 16 bases between them. Looked up from germline, CDR1 is SGHDT and CDR2 is YYEEEE. DNA of the CDR3: TGTGCCAGCAGCCCATCCGCCGGGGGCCACGAGCAGTACGTC. This codes for CASSPSAGGHEQYV.

The V call is TRBV30, the J call TRBJ2-1, with D tentatively TRBD1 or TRBD2 (5 bases each). CDR1 GTSNPN and CDR2 SVGIG come from the germline V gene (reference sequence). Trimming took 5 bases from V and 2 from J, leaving 10 bases between them. This CDR3 is 13 amino acids long. The CDR3 protein is CAWEVGAYNEQFF. Written as DNA, the CDR3 is TGTGCCTGGGAAGTGGGGGCCTACAATGAGCAGTTCTTC.

The chain links TRBV27 to TRBJ2-1; 7 bases align to TRBD1. The CDR3 extends over 15 amino acids. Germline loops: CDR1 MNHEY, CDR2 SMNVEV (reference sequence). V was pared by 6 bases and J by 6 bases, with 11 bases of the junction left unmatched. DNA for the CDR3: TGTGCCAGCAGCCTCCAGGGGGAAGGTGGCAATGAGCAGTTCTTC. Its translation: CASSLQGEGGNEQFF.

The CDR3 here is CAWSVRLGTEAFF. CDR3 DNA: TGTGCCTGGAGTGTCCGGCTTGGCACTGAAGCTTTCTTT. The gene calls are TRBV30 and TRBJ1-1; D uncertain. CDR3 size: 13 residues. V was cut by 0 bases and J by 4 bases, with 9 bases left in between. The germline CDR1 and CDR2 sequences are GTSNPN and SVGIG (reference sequence).

Here the CDR3 reads CASSVVGRDYEQYF. CDR3 in DNA: TGTGCCAGCAGCGTAGTAGGCAGGGACTACGAGCAGTACTTC. This sequence joins TRBV9 and TRBJ2-7; D may be TRBD1 (5 bases). Trimming took 0 bases from V and 3 from J, leaving 10 bases between them. Germline lookup yields CDR1 SGDLS and CDR2 YYNGEE. The CDR3 runs 14 residues.

CDR3 nucleotide sequence: TGTGCCAGCAGTGTTTCCCGGAACACTGAAGCTTTCTTT. Amino acid sequence: CASSVSRNTEAFF. The V and J genes are TRBV2 and TRBJ1-1, with D uncertain. Per the germline V gene, CDR1 is SNHLY and CDR2 is FYNNEI. This CDR3 is 13 amino acids long. V was clipped by 4 bases and J by 1 base, with 7 bases between them.

CDR3 sequence reads: CASSVGGGYEQYV. As DNA, the CDR3 is TGTGCCAGCAGTGTTGGGGGAGGCTACGAGCAGTACGTC. The chain carries TRBV6-1 and TRBJ2-7; a possible D gene is TRBD2 (6 bases). Germline CDR1 MNHNS, CDR2 SASEGT. V lost 4 bases to trimming and J lost 3 bases, with 10 bases between them. The length of the CDR3 is 13 residues.